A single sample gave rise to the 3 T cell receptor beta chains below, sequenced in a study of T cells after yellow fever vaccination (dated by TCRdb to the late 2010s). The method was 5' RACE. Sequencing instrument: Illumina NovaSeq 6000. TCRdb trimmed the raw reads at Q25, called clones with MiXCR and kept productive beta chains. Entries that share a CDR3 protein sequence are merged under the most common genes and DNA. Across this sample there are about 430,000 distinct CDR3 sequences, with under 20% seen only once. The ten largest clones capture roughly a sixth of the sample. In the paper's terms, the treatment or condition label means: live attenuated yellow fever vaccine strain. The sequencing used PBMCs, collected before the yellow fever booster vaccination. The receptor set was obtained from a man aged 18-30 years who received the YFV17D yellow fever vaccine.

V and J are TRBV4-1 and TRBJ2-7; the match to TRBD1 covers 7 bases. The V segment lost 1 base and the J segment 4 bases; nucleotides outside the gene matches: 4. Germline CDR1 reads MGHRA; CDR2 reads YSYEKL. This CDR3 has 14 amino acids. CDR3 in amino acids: CASSQVGGGYEQYF. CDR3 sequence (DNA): TGCGCCAGCAGCCAAGTAGGGGGCGGGTACGAGCAGTACTTC.

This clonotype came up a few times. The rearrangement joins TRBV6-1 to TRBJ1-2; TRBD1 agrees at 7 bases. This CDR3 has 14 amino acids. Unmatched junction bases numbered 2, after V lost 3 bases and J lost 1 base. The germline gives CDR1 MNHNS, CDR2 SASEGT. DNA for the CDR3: TGTGCCAGCAGTGAGAGACAGGGTAACTATGGCTACACCTTC. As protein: CASSERQGNYGYTF.

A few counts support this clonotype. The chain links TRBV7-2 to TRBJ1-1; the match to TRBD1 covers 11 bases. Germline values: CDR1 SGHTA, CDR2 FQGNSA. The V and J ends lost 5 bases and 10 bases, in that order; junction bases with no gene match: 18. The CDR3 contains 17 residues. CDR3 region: CASSPGSGTGGLLGAFF. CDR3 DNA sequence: TGTGCCAGCAGCCCAGGATCCGGGACAGGGGGACTATTGGGAGCTTTCTTT.